Listed here are 5 T cell receptor beta chains from one sample, sequenced in a study of blood T cell repertoires in COVID-19 (dated by TCRdb to 2020 to 2021). The library was built by means of the immunoSEQ multiplex PCR assay. TCRdb stores this immuneACCESS table with in-frame sequences only. Part of the clones is absent; in the studies checked, under half of the shortfall reflects unresolved V genes, and no reason is known for the rest. The sample contains 180,000 or so clones, roughly four fifths of them found a single time. Approximately 10% of the sample goes to the ten largest clones. Specimen: PBMCs or T cells enriched from blood (not recorded which). All receptors derive from a man over 45 who had recovered from COVID-19.

This rearrangement joins TRBV6-1 to TRBJ1-5, with D uncertain. V was shortened by 2 bases and J by 3 bases, with 14 bases between the two germline ends. CDR1 is MNHNS, CDR2 SASEGT, per germline. The CDR3 has 16 residues. DNA for the CDR3: TGTGCCAGCAGTGAACCCCAACCGGGGAACAATCAGCCCCAGCATTTT. It yields the protein CASSEPQPGNNQPQHF.

The chain couples TRBV11-2 to TRBJ1-4, with 7 bases matching TRBD1. With 7 bases clipped from V and 5 bases from J, the junction kept 7 bases outside the gene matches. The germline gives CDR1 SGHAT, CDR2 FQNNGV. There are 14 residues in the CDR3. Written as DNA, the CDR3 is TGTGCCAGCACCACCGGGACAGTGAATGAAAAACTGTTTTTT. Translated, it gives CASTTGTVNEKLFF. Supplemented by reference TRBV11-2 and TRBJ1-4, the full variable domain reads EAGVAQSPRYKIIEKRQSVAFWCNPISGHATLYWYQQILGQGPKLLIQFQNNGVVDDSQLPKDRFSAERLKGVDSTLKIQPAKLEDSAVYLCASTTGTVNEKLFFGSGTQLSVL.

V usage is TRBV7-9 and J usage is TRBJ1-3, with D tentatively TRBD1 (5 bases). The CDR3 covers 15 residues. The V end lost 1 base, the J end lost 6 bases, and 13 bases lay between the germline ends. Germline CDR1 SEHNR, CDR2 FQNEAQ (reference sequence). CDR3 DNA sequence: TGTGCCAGCAGCTTAGAGCAGGGACTGCTAAACACCATATATTTT. Amino acids: CASSLEQGLLNTIYF.

V and J are TRBV19 and TRBJ1-4; 7 bases are a match to TRBD1. Germline V gene sequence: CDR1 LNHDA, CDR2 SQIVND (reference sequence). The CDR3 is 14 amino acids. With V trimmed by 4 bases and J by 6 bases, 5 bases remained unmatched. CDR3 sequence (DNA): TGTGCCAGTAGTACCCCTGGGACAGATGAAAAACTGTTTTTT. The encoded protein is CASSTPGTDEKLFF. The variable domain in full, completed from reference TRBV19 and TRBJ1-4, reads DGGITQSPKYLFRKEGQNVTLSCEQNLNHDAMYWYRQDPGQGLRLIYYSQIVNDFQKGDIAEGYSVSREKKESFPLTVTSAQKNPTAFYLCASSTPGTDEKLFFGSGTQLSVL.

The chain is built from TRBV3-1 (or the pseudogene TRBV3-2) and TRBJ2-3, with 11 bases matching TRBD2. The trim removed 1 base at V and 0 bases at J, leaving 3 bases unmatched. The germline V gene has CDR1 LGHDT and CDR2 YNNKEL (reference sequence). This CDR3 comprises 17 residues. The CDR3 reads CASSQGLAGTSTDTQYF. The CDR3 bases are TGTGCCAGCAGCCAAGGACTAGCGGGGACTAGCACAGATACGCAGTATTTT.